This T cell receptor beta chain stems from a study of metastatic and nonmetastatic thyroid tumors. The overall study: The authors compared repertoires across blood and tumor or nodule tissue from malignant and benign thyroid patients.

With MiXCR, TCRdb called clones anew from the PCR reads. The table shows about 40,000 clones, with 16% occurring only once. Germline V gene data show CDR1 as LNHDA and CDR2 as SQIVND (reference sequence). The V end was cut by 9 bases, the J end by 0 bases, with 12 bases between. This CDR3 region has 14 residues. There were no patients who had received any treatment before thyroid surgery. This clone showed up many times. The TCR comes from a female donor with papillary thyroid cancer or a benign thyroid nodule (not recorded which). Some clones in this sample may be carry-over from other donors' samples. The sequencing sample was made of blood. The V call is TRBV19, the J call TRBJ1-5; no reliable D call. The CDR3, as DNA: TGTGCCAGCCTACCGGGGTATAGCAATCAGCCCCAGCATTTT. This sequence encodes CASLPGYSNQPQHF.